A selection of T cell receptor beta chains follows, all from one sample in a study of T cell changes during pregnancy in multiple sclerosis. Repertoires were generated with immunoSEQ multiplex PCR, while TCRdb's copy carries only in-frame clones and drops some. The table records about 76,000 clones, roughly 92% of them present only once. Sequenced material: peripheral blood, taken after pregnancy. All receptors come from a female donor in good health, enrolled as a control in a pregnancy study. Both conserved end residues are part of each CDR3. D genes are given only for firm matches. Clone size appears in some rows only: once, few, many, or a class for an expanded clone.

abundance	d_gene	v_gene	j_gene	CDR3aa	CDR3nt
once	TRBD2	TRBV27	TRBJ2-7	CASSPGLAGREQYF	TGTGCCAGCAGCCCGGGACTAGCGGGGAGGGAGCAGTACTTC
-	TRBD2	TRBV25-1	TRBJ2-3	CALSGRPTSTDTQYF	TGTGCCTTAAGCGGGAGGCCGACTAGCACAGATACGCAGTATTTT
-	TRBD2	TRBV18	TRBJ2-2	CASSPRTSGSTGELFF	TGTGCCAGCTCACCTAGGACTAGCGGATCCACCGGGGAGCTGTTTTTT
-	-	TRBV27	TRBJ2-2	CASSGTGELFF	TGTGCCAGCTCCGGCACCGGGGAGCTGTTTTTT
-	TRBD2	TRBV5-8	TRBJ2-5	CASSLGLAGDQETQYF	TGTGCCAGCAGCTTGGGACTAGCGGGAGATCAAGAGACCCAGTACTTC
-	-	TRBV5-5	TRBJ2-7	CASSLARDEQYF	TGTGCCAGCAGCTTGGCCAGGGACGAGCAGTACTTC
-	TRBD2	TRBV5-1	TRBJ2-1	CASSLAAIAGGLNEQFF	TGCGCCAGCAGCTTAGCTGCGATAGCGGGGGGGCTCAATGAGCAGTTCTTC
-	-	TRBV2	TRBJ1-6	CASSGTQDSPLHF	TGTGCCAGCAGTGGAACACAGGATTCACCCCTCCACTTT
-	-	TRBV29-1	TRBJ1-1	CSGIRVTEAFF	TGCAGCGGGATACGGGTGACTGAAGCTTTCTTT
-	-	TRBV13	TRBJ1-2	CASSFRELQNYGYTF	TGTGCCAGCAGCTTCCGGGAACTCCAAAACTATGGCTACACCTTC
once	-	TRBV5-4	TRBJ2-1	CASSPGGGQGHYNEQFF	TGTGCCAGCAGCCCCGGGGGGGGACAGGGACACTACAATGAGCAGTTCTTC
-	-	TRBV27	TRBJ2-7	CASSYGTSYEQYF	TGTGCCAGCAGTTACGGGACATCCTACGAGCAGTACTTC
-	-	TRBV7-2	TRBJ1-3	CASSLDTATIYF	TGTGCCAGCAGCTTAGACACCGCCACCATATATTTT
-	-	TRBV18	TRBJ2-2	CASSSRPEVNTGELFF	TGTGCCAGCTCATCGCGCCCAGAGGTGAACACCGGGGAGCTGTTTTTT
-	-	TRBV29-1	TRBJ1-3	CSAGEYPYIYF	TGCAGTGCCGGGGAATATCCTTACATATATTTT
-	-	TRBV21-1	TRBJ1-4	CASSKEGREERFF	TGTGCCAGCAGCAAAGAAGGCAGGGAGGAAAGGTTTTTT
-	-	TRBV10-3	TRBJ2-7	CAGAGGPGEQYF	TGTGCCGGCGCCGGGGGGCCGGGCGAGCAGTACTTC
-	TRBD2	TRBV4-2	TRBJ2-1	CASSQDPAGGPGNEQFF	TGTGCCAGCAGCCAAGATCCAGCGGGGGGGCCTGGCAATGAGCAGTTCTTC
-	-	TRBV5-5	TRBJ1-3	CASSLQGKAGNTIYF	TGTGCCAGCAGCTTGCAGGGGAAGGCTGGAAACACCATATATTTT
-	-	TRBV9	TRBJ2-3	CASSVEGRDTDTQYF	TGTGCCAGCAGCGTAGAGGGGCGGGACACAGATACGCAGTATTTT
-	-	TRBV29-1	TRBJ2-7	CSVDGGGHPEQYF	TGCAGCGTTGATGGGGGGGGCCATCCCGAGCAGTACTTC
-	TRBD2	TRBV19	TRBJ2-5	CASKARGGSETQYF	TGTGCCAGTAAAGCGCGGGGGGGATCGGAGACCCAGTACTTC
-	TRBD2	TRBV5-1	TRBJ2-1	CASSSGITSGGNEQFF	TGCGCCAGCAGCTCCGGGATTACTAGCGGGGGGAATGAGCAGTTCTTC
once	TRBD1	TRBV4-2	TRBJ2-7	CASSPLATGAYEQYF	TGTGCCAGCAGCCCACTTGCGACAGGGGCCTACGAGCAGTACTTC
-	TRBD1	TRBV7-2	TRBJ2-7	CASSWDRAYEQYF	TGTGCCAGCAGCTGGGACAGGGCCTACGAGCAGTACTTC
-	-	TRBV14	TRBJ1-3	CASSPLGPSSGNTIYF	TGTGCCAGCAGCCCCCTGGGCCCCAGCTCTGGAAACACCATATATTTT
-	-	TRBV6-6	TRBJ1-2	CASSYSRGSSNYGYTF	TGTGCCAGCAGTTACTCGAGAGGCAGTTCTAACTATGGCTACACCTTC
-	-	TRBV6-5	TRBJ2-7	CASSLIKEQYF	TGTGCCAGCAGTCTTATTAAAGAGCAGTACTTC
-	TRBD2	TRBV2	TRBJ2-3	CASSDGGGVWTDTQYF	TGTGCCAGCAGTGACGGCGGGGGGGTTTGGACAGATACGCAGTATTTT
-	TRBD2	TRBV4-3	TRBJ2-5	CASSFGRGEETQYF	TGCGCCAGCAGCTTCGGCCGGGGGGAAGAGACCCAGTACTTC
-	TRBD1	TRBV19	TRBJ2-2	CASIMGTGFTGELFF	TGTGCCAGTATTATGGGGACAGGGTTCACCGGGGAGCTGTTTTTT
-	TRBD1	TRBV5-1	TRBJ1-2	CASSRDRGAGYTF	TGCGCCAGCAGCCGAGACAGGGGGGCAGGCTACACCTTC
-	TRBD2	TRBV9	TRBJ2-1	CASSVGGGGAPGQFF	TGTGCCAGCAGCGTAGGTGGCGGGGGGGCCCCGGGACAGTTCTTC
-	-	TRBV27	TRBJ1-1	CASSLAGNTEAFF	TGTGCCAGCAGTTTAGCAGGGAACACTGAAGCTTTCTTT
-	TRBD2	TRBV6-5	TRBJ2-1	CASSSSGRNEQFF	TGTGCCAGCAGTTCTAGCGGGAGGAATGAGCAGTTCTTC
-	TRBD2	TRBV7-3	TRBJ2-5	CASSLTSGSQETQYF	TGTGCCAGCAGCCTGACTAGCGGGAGTCAAGAGACCCAGTACTTC
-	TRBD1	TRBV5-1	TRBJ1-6	CASSLAGTGDGNSPLHF	TGCGCCAGCAGCTTGGCCGGGACAGGGGATGGTAATTCACCCCTCCACTTT
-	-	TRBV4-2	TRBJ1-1	CASSQVGQPRDTEAFF	TGTGCCAGCAGCCAAGTCGGCCAACCCCGGGACACTGAAGCTTTCTTT
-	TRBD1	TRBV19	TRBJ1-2	CASSLAGGGVYGYTF	TGTGCCAGTAGTCTCGCGGGAGGGGGCGTCTATGGCTACACCTTC
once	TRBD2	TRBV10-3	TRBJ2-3	CAISGGGRNADTQYF	TGTGCCATCAGCGGGGGGGGGCGTAACGCAGATACGCAGTATTTT
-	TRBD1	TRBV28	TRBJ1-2	CASSSSTGVGYGYTF	TGTGCCAGCAGCTCCTCCACAGGGGTTGGCTATGGCTACACCTTC
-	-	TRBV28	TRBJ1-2	CASSNDDRIYGYTF	TGTGCCAGCAGTAACGATGACAGAATCTATGGCTACACCTTC
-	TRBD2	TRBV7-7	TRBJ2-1	CASSLLRESGDEQFF	TGTGCTAGCAGCTTACTGCGGGAGTCGGGCGATGAGCAGTTCTTC
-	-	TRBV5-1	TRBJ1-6	CASSLAGGRYNSPLHF	TGCGCCAGCAGCCTGGCGGGAGGGAGATATAATTCACCCCTCCACTTT
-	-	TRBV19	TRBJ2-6	CASSAQGGVLGANVLTF	TGTGCCAGTAGTGCCCAAGGCGGGGTACTCGGGGCCAACGTCCTGACTTTC
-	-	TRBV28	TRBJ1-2	CASSLGAIGYTF	TGTGCCAGCAGTTTAGGGGCGATCGGCTACACCTTC